The clone carrying this T cell receptor beta chain was counted between two and nine times. Its antigen remains unknown. Time point described: longitudinal time-point 3. From 2 million PBMCs stored at -80 C, the unsorted libraries were generated. Synthesis of cDNA was accomplished via 5'RACE employing 10-nucleotide random UMIs. Sequencing runs each generated in excess of 180 million TCR-beta sequences derived from 15-18 subjects. TCRdb itself ran the 5' RACE reads through MiXCR, one entry per CDR3 protein. The sample lists more than 95,000 distinct CDR3 sequences, roughly 10% occurring once. The sample is drawn from a study of neurological immune-mediated disorders. Study findings and constraints: Healthy controls had more TCR clonal expansion than multiple sclerosis, which showed the least, whereas HTLV-1-associated myelopathy showed the most.

Germline values: CDR1 MGHDK, CDR2 SYGVNS. Trimming left V 4 bases short and J 3 bases short, with 11 bases between. There are 14 residues in the CDR3. The clonotype comes from a female donor with HTLV-1-associated myelopathy (HAM/TSP). Specimen: PBMCs. The rearrangement links TRBV25-1 to TRBJ2-3; D may be TRBD1 (6 bases). The CDR3 bases are TGTGCCAGCAGTGGAACAGGGCGGACAGATACGCAGTATTTT. Protein: CASSGTGRTDTQYF.